This TCR beta chain was found in a study of identical twins. Germline CDR1 is DFQATT and CDR2 is SNEGSKA (reference sequence). The CDR3 spans 17 residues. The V end was cut by 0 bases, the J end by 0 bases, with 15 bases between. Each CDR3 protein gets one entry after TCRdb re-called the 5' RACE reads with MiXCR. The sample includes around 960,000 distinct CDR3 sequences, 12% of them seen just once. The sample also formed part of further work on yellow fever vaccine responses in identical twins.

The chain combines TRBV20-1 with TRBJ2-1, with no clear D. This clonotype was sampled from a woman younger than 35 in good health. The sample comprised PBMCs. Written as DNA, the CDR3 is TGCAGTGCTAGAGATCGCGCTAGGCCGATCTCCTACAATGAGCAGTTCTTC. Amino acids: CSARDRARPISYNEQFF.